The clone carrying this T cell receptor (beta chain) was observed a handful of times. Antigen specificity is unknown. Trimming removed 3 bases from V and 3 bases from J; junction bases left unmatched: 6. Germline CDR1 is GTSNPN and CDR2 is SVGIG (reference sequence). CDR3 length equals 15 residues. As input for TCR beta libraries, roughly 2 micrograms of genomic DNA came from cryopreserved PBMCs. Assay used: immunoSEQ multiplex PCR; TCRdb lists only in-frame clones, some missing. The data show some 310,000 clones, with just under 80% seen just once and approximately 7% held by the top ten. This sample was included in a study of cytotoxic CD8 clonotypes in ibrutinib-treated CLL. Notes on the study in general: Private clonotypes, not public ones, expanded at ibrutinib response. Clonality correlated strongly with circulating CD8+ T cells and exceeded age-matched healthy donors at baseline.

The V gene is TRBV30, the J gene TRBJ2-7; 12 bases align to TRBD2. Sequencing used PBMCs, obtained before ibrutinib treatment. This clonotype was sampled from a human donor with chronic lymphocytic leukemia. This CDR3 reads CAWSELAGGIYEQYF. The CDR3 nucleotides are TGTGCCTGGAGCGAACTAGCGGGAGGCATCTACGAGCAGTACTTC.